The source of this T cell receptor beta chain is a study of T cells in Graves' hyperthyroidism and ophthalmopathy (dated by TCRdb to the late 2010s). In terms of the full investigation: Peripheral blood was sampled at the time of initial diagnosis, prior to any treatment. TCR V-J signatures able to tell the groups apart were searched for in a discovery cohort of some 100 patients, of whom over 40 had Graves' ophthalmopathy and 57 had stable Graves' hyperthyroidism. Whether ophthalmopathy could be predicted prospectively was tested in an independent validation cohort made up of 18 to 20 hyperthyroidism patients plus 17 patients who later progressed to ophthalmopathy. The 75 to 100 discovery patients were divided at random into training and test sets in a 7:3 ratio. In about 6 Graves' hyperthyroidism patients, the study also compared T-cell repertoires from thyroid tissue with T-cell repertoires from blood. After blood sampling, hyperthyroidism patients were treated with methimazole at a starting dose of 30 mg daily, and ophthalmopathy patients were treated with high-dose intravenous methylprednisolone. The paper reports TCR Vbeta CDR3 sequencing of over 120 peripheral blood samples: 40 to 45 ophthalmopathy, over 70 hyperthyroidism and roughly 17 progressor patients. Broader findings and caveats from the paper: In cross-validation, a model built on a 13 V-J signature told ophthalmopathy apart from stable hyperthyroidism with under 90% sensitivity and about 81% specificity, and in testing the same model reached 80%/75%. Most expanded thyroid clonotypes (frequency above 0.001) were also detected in blood, a finding suggesting that blood repertoires may reflect thyroid immune responses. No statistical method was used to set the sample size in advance, and investigators knew the group allocation. During validation, the model predicted progression to ophthalmopathy a median of roughly 7.1 months ahead of onset, with almost 71% sensitivity and almost 75% specificity.

Moderately to severely active disease, a Clinical Activity Score of at least 3, a NOSPECS grade of at least 4, and a duration under 3 months were present in ophthalmopathy patients. Patients with uncontrolled infections, other autoimmune diseases, pregnancy or lactation were excluded. Clinical symptoms, serum thyroxine and TRAb, thyroid ultrasound, and orbital computed tomography formed the basis for the diagnoses. PBMCs were separated from about 10 ml of fresh peripheral blood using Ficoll-Paque density gradient centrifugation. Trizol reagent was used to extract total RNA, and RNA quality was then checked on an Agilent 2100 Bioanalyzer. The TCR beta CDR3 regions were amplified from the RNA transcripts. For the first round of RT-PCR on the TCR CDR3, the HTBI primer set was used together with the Qiagen OneStep RT-PCR kit. The libraries were constructed in a second round of multiplex PCR and then size-selected and purified. Sequencing of the libraries was done on an Illumina HiSeq2000 using paired-end 100 bp reads. The study's processing was this. SOAPnuke was used to process the raw data, removing reads that contained adapters or uncalled bases, had a mean Phred below 15, or lacked an exact match to the constant primer or identifier. COPE v1.2.5 was used to merge high-quality paired reads, and clonotypes were defined as unique nucleotide sequences. MiTCR v1.1 was used to align the clonotypes against IMGT TRBV, TRBD and TRBJ reference segments. The analysis was restricted to V-J combinations with a frequency above 0.0001, which together covered just over 99% of the repertoires. A TCS score was defined as the ratio between F50 (clonal expansion) and ExV (chaos), using BLOSUM62-based TCRdist between CDR3 peptides within each V-J. Welch's t-statistics and random forest reduced 514 V-J features to 10 to 15, which were used in a naive Bayes classifier (R e1071). The public reads were reprocessed in TCRdb via fastp at Q25 and MiXCR, keeping in-frame beta chains. Every CDR3 protein is listed once, alongside the most common genes and DNA of its rows. These V and J calls rely on TCRdb rather than the paper's analysis. In all, the sample holds hundreds of thousands of distinct CDR3 sequences, and around 24% of those were seen once. Roughly 12% of the sample comes from the top ten.

Via the germline V gene (reference sequence), CDR1 is LNHNV and CDR2 YYDKDF. The CDR3 holds 16 amino acids from the cysteine to the phenylalanine. Only CDR3 DNA remains: 48 bases, in frame from the first base. V was cut back by 0 bases and J by 4 bases, leaving a gap of 12 bases between them. Worth noting for this clonotype: Its antigen remains unidentified. No base quality values were provided; no much bigger clone lies one nucleotide off.

Sequencing was performed on blood. The sequence was collected from a woman aged 25 to 39 with Graves' ophthalmopathy. The sequence links TRBV15 to TRBJ2-2; 5 matching bases give a weak D call of TRBD1. The CDR3 region: CATSRDQGTRTGELFF. The DNA is TGTGCCACCAGCAGAGATCAGGGCACCCGCACCGGGGAGCTGTTTTTT.